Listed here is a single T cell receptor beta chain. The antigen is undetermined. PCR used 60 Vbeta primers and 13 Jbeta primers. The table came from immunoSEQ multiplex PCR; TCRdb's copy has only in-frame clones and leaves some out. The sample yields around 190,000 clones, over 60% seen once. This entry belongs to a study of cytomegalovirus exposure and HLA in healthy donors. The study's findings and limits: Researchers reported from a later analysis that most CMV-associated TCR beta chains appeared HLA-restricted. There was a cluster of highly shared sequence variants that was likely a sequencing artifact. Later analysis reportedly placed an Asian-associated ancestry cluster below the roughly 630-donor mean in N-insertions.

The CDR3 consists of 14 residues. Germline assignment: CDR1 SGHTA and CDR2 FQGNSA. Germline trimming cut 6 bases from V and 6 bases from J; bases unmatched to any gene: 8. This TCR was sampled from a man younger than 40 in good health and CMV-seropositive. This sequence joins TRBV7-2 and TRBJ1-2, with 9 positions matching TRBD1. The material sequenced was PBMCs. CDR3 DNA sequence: TGTGCCAGCAGTCCGCGACAGGGGGTCAATGGCTACACCTTC. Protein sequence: CASSPRQGVNGYTF.